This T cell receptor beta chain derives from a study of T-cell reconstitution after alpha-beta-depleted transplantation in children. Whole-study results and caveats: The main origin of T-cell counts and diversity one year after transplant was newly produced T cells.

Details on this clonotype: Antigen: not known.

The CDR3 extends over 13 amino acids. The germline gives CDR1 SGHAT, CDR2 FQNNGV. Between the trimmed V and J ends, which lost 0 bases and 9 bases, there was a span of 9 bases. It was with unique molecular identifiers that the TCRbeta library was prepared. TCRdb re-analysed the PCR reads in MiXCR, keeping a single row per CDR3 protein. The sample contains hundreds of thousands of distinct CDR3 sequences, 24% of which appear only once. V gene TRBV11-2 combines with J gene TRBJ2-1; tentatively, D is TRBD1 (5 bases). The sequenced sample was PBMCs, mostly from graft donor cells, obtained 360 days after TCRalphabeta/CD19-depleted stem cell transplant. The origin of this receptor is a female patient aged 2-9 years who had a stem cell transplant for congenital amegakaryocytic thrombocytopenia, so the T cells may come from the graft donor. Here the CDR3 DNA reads TGTGCCAGCAGCTTAGACAGGGCTGGTGAGCAGTTCTTC. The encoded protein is CASSLDRAGEQFF.